This is a list of T cell receptor beta chains from one sample in a study of cytomegalovirus exposure and HLA in healthy donors. This table comes from immunoSEQ multiplex PCR, and its TCRdb copy is limited to in-frame clones, with some not included. The table has 200,000 to 250,000 clones, approximately 82% seen once. The material sequenced was PBMCs. These receptors originate from a woman between 40 and 50 years old in good health and CMV-seronegative. Each CDR3 is given with its conserved first and last residue. A D gene is named only where the DNA matches it firmly. Some rows mark clone size as missing; the rest say once, few, many or name a class of expanded clone.

v_gene,j_gene,abundance,d_gene,CDR3nt,CDR3aa
TRBV6-5,TRBJ1-1,NA,NA,TGTGCCAGCAGTGCCCTCCATGCAGGGCAAACTGAAGCTTTCTTT,CASSALHAGQTEAFF
TRBV18,TRBJ2-3,NA,TRBD2,TGTGCCAGCTCACCCAGCCCTCTACTAGCGGCTAGCACAGATACGCAGTATTTT,CASSPSPLLAASTDTQYF
TRBV7-2,TRBJ2-5,NA,TRBD2,TGTGCCAGCACCAAAGGTTGGACTAGCGGGGGAGATGAGACCCAGTACTTC,CASTKGWTSGGDETQYF
TRBV4-2,TRBJ2-1,NA,TRBD2,TGTGCCAGCAGCCAGATCGGACTAGCGGGGGGTAGATACAATGAGCAGTTCTTC,CASSQIGLAGGRYNEQFF
TRBV7-5,TRBJ1-6,NA,NA,TGTGCCAGAAGCTTAACGGGGAGCTCCTATAATTCACCCCTCCACTTT,CARSLTGSSYNSPLHF
TRBV6-1,TRBJ1-6,NA,TRBD1,TGTGCCAGCAGGGAGGACAGGGCCTCACCCCTCCACTTT,CASREDRASPLHF
TRBV7-2,TRBJ2-3,NA,NA,TGTGCCAGCAGTCTACCACTCGCCACGCAGTATTTT,CASSLPLATQYF
TRBV10-3,TRBJ2-1,NA,NA,TGTGCCATCAGCGGTGTTCCTTACAATGAGCAGTTCTTC,CAISGVPYNEQFF
TRBV5-1,TRBJ2-4,NA,TRBD2,TGCGCCAGCAGCCCGGGACTAGCGCTGGACATTCAGTACTTC,CASSPGLALDIQYF
TRBV19,TRBJ1-6,once,NA,TGTGCCAGTGGGGGGAGTAATAATTCACCCCTCCACTTT,CASGGSNNSPLHF
TRBV2,TRBJ1-1,NA,NA,TGTGCCGGGCACAGGGTACCGAACACTGAAGCTTTCTTT,CAGHRVPNTEAFF
TRBV5-4,TRBJ1-1,NA,TRBD1,TGTGCCAGCAGCTCTACAGGGGGCGTTACTGAAGCTTTCTTT,CASSSTGGVTEAFF
TRBV5-1,TRBJ2-2,NA,NA,TGCGCCAGCAGCTTGCTAGCCTCGAACACCGGGGAGCTGTTTTTT,CASSLLASNTGELFF
TRBV7-6,TRBJ1-6,NA,NA,TGTGCCAGCAGCTTAGAAGGGGATAATTCACCCCTCCACTTT,CASSLEGDNSPLHF
TRBV18,TRBJ2-1,NA,NA,TGTGCCAGCTCACGAGACAGGAAGGACGTTGAGCAGTTCTTC,CASSRDRKDVEQFF
TRBV28,TRBJ2-5,NA,NA,TGTGCCAGCAGTGCCCCGGAAGTCGACTCCCAAGAGACCCAGTACTTC,CASSAPEVDSQETQYF
TRBV6-5,TRBJ2-7,NA,TRBD1,TGTGCCAGCAAGACCGGGACAGCAGCCTACGAGCAGTACTTC,CASKTGTAAYEQYF
TRBV5-1,TRBJ2-1,once,TRBD2,TGCGCCAGCAGCTTGGGGGGGGGACTAGATTACAATGAGCAGTTCTTC,CASSLGGGLDYNEQFF
TRBV4-3,TRBJ2-7,NA,TRBD2,TGCGCCAGCAGCCAAGATCGGAGCGGGGGGGCCTCAACCTACGAGCAGTACTTC,CASSQDRSGGASTYEQYF
TRBV28,TRBJ1-5,NA,NA,TGTGCCAGCAGGTTTGAAGGGGGGGATCAGCCCCAGCATTTT,CASRFEGGDQPQHF
TRBV5-4,TRBJ2-3,NA,NA,TGTGCCAGCAGCTTGGCAACGACTAGCACAGATACGCAGTATTTT,CASSLATTSTDTQYF
TRBV12-5,TRBJ2-5,NA,TRBD1,TGTGCTAGTGCCTCAGGGACAGGGGCCTTGGAGACCCAGTACTTC,CASASGTGALETQYF
TRBV15,TRBJ2-7,NA,NA,TGTGCCACCAAGCCTTACTATAGCTCCTACGAGCAGTACTTC,CATKPYYSSYEQYF
TRBV28,TRBJ1-4,NA,TRBD1,TGTGCCAGCAGTTTAGCCGGGGGACAGGGGGAAAAACTGTTTTTT,CASSLAGGQGEKLFF
TRBV9,TRBJ2-7,NA,NA,TGTGCCAGCAGCGTAGGTTTATTCAGCGGCGAGCAGTACTTC,CASSVGLFSGEQYF
TRBV7-6,TRBJ2-5,NA,NA,TGTGCCAGCAGCTTAGATACTAGTTGGGCCCAGTACTTC,CASSLDTSWAQYF
TRBV29-1,TRBJ1-4,NA,NA,TGCAGCGTTGAAATGTGGCAGGAGGGAGATGAAAAACTGTTTTTT,CSVEMWQEGDEKLFF
TRBV6-5,TRBJ1-2,NA,NA,TGTGCCAGCAGTTACGACAGTCGCAGCGGCTACACCTTC,CASSYDSRSGYTF
TRBV6-5,TRBJ2-1,NA,NA,TGTGCCAGCAGTTACGTCGGGACAAACTACAATGAGCAGTTCTTC,CASSYVGTNYNEQFF